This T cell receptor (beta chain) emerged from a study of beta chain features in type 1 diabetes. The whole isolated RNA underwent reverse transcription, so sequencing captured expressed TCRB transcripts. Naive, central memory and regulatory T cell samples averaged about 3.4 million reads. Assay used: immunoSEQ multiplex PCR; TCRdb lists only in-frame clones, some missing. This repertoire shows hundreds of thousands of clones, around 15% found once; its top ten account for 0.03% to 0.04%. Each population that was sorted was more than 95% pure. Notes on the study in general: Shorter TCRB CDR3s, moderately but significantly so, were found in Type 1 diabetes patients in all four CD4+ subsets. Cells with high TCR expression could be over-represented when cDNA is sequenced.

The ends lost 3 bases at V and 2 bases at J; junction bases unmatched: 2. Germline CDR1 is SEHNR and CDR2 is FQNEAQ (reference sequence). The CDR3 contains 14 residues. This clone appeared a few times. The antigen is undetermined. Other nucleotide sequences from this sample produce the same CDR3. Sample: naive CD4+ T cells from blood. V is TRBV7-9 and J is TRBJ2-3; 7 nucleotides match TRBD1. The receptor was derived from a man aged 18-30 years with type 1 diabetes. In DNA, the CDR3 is TGTGCCAGCAGCTTGGGACAGCACACAGATACGCAGTATTTT. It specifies CASSLGQHTDTQYF.